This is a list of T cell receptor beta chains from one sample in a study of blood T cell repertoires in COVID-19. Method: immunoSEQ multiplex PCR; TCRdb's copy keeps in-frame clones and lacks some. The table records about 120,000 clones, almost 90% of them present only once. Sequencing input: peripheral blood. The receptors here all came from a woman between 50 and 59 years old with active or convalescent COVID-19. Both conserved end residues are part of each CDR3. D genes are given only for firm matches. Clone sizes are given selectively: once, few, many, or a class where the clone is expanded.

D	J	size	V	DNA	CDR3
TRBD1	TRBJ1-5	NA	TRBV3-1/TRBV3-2	TGTGCCAGCAGCCCCCGGGACAGGGCTTCTTTCAATCAGCCCCAGCATTTT	CASSPRDRASFNQPQHF
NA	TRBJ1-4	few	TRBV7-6	TGTGCCAGCAGCTTAGGATCCGGGGTTAAGACAACTAATGAAAAACTGTTTTTT	CASSLGSGVKTTNEKLFF
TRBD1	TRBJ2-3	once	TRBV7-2	TGTGCCAGCAGCTTTGGGGACAGGGAGAGTGATACGCAGTATTTT	CASSFGDRESDTQYF
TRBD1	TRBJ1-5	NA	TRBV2	TGTGCCAGCAGAGGACAGGGGGCGCGACGTCAGCCCCAGCATTTT	CASRGQGARRQPQHF
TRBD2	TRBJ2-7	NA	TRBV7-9	TGTGCCAGCAGCTCGACTAGCGGGAGGCCATACGAGCAGTACTTC	CASSSTSGRPYEQYF
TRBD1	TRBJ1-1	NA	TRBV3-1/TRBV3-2	TGTGCCAGCAGCCGAGACAGGGAATCCGAAGCTTTCTTT	CASSRDRESEAFF
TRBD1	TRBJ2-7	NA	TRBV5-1	TGCGCCAGCAGCTCTGGGACAGGAAGCTACGAGCAGTACTTC	CASSSGTGSYEQYF
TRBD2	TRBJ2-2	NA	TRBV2	TGTGCCAGCAGTTCCGGGACTAGCGGGTACACCGGGGAGCTGTTTTTT	CASSSGTSGYTGELFF
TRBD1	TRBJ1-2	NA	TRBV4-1	TGCGCCAGCAGCCAAGATCCAGGGGGCGAAGGGTATGGCTACACCTTC	CASSQDPGGEGYGYTF
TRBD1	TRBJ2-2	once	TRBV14	TGTGCCAGCAGCGGACGACAGGGCGGCCCCCCCGGGGAGCTGTTTTTT	CASSGRQGGPPGELFF
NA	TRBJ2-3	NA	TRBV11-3	TGTGCCAGCAGCTTGGGCGCAAGGGGAGGTGGGGATACGCAGTATTTT	CASSLGARGGGDTQYF
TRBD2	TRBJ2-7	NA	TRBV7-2	TGTGCCAGCAGCTTAGGGGCTAGCGGGAGGGGTGAGCAGTACTTC	CASSLGASGRGEQYF
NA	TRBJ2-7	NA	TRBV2	TGTGCCAGCAGTGAAGCACTCACAGGACACTCCTACGAGCAGTACTTC	CASSEALTGHSYEQYF
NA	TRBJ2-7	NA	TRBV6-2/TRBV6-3	TGTGCCAGCAGTTACTCTGCGGGAAGCATTTACGAGCAGTACTTC	CASSYSAGSIYEQYF
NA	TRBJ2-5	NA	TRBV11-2	TGTGCCAGCAGCTCCTACGATGGGAGGTCCAGCGAGACCCAGTACTTC	CASSSYDGRSSETQYF
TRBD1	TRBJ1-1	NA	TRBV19	TGTGCCAGTTACAGGGGCAGTATGATCACTGAAGCTTTCTTT	CASYRGSMITEAFF